The sequence of this T cell receptor (beta chain) was determined in a study of response to subunit inactivated influenza vaccine. Findings and caveats of the study: Authors suggested few new T cells are recruited by each seasonal influenza vaccination.

Each CDR3 protein gets one entry after TCRdb re-called the RT-PCR reads with MiXCR. The sample includes 630,000 or so distinct CDR3 sequences, around 16% seen only once; the top ten take around 10%. This clonotype was detected a few times. The antigen is not known. The germline V gene encodes CDR1 LGHNA and CDR2 YSLEER. Trimming took 4 bases from V and 4 from J, leaving 9 bases between them. The CDR3 loop spans 13 amino acids. Here the sequenced sample was PBMCs from blood, taken about 11 days after vaccination. This receptor was obtained from a man between 45 and 60 years old who received an inactivated influenza vaccine. This rearrangement joins TRBV4-3 to TRBJ2-3, with D perhaps given as TRBD1 or TRBD2 (5 bases each). The CDR3 nucleotides read TGCGCCAGCAGCCGACTGGGGGCAGATACGCAGTATTTT. This encodes CASSRLGADTQYF.